This T cell receptor (beta chain) originates from a study of Graves' ophthalmopathy and Graves' hyperthyroidism. A note on this clonotype: This may arise from a read error, as a much more abundant clone is one base away.

This CDR3 is built from 17 residues. The V gene lost 3 bases and the J gene lost 0 bases, with 12 bases spanning the gap. Germline assignment: CDR1 LNHDA and CDR2 SQIVND (reference sequence). For repertoire sequencing, the TCR beta CDR3 regions were amplified from RNA transcripts. Second-round multiplex PCR came after a first-round RT-PCR that employed HTBI primers. TCRdb ran MiXCR on the multiplex PCR reads and lists one entry per CDR3 protein. Of about 480,000 distinct CDR3 sequences listed, about an eighth are singletons. The genes are TRBV19 and TRBJ1-6, with a possible D match to TRBD1 (5 bases). The sample consisted of blood. The sequence was obtained from a woman in her twenties or thirties with Graves' ophthalmopathy. The CDR3 DNA follows: TGTGCCAGTAGTATCGACGGGGCGAGCTCCTATAATTCACCCCTCCACTTT. The encoded protein is CASSIDGASSYNSPLHF.